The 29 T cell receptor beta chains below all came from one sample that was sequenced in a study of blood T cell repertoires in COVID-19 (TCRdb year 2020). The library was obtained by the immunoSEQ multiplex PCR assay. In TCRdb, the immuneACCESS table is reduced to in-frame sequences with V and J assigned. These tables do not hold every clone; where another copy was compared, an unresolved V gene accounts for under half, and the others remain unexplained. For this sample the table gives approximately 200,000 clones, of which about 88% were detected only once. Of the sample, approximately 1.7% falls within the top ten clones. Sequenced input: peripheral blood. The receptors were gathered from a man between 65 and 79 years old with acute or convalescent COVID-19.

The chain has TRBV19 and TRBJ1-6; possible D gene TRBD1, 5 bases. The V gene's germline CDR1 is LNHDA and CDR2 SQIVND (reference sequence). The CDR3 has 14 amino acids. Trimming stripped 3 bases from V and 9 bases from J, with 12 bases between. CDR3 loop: CASSIGGVGSPLHF. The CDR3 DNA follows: TGTGCCAGTAGTATTGGGGGGGTCGGTTCACCCCTCCACTTT.

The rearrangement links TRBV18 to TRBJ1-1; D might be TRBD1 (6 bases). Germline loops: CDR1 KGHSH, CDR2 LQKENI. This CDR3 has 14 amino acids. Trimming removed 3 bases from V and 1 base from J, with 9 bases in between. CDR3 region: CASSPYRENTEAFF. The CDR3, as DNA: TGTGCCAGCTCACCCTACAGGGAGAACACTGAAGCTTTCTTT.

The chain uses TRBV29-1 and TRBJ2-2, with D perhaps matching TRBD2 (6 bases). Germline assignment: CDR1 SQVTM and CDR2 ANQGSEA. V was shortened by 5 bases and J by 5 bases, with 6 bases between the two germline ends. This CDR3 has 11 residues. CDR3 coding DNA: TGCAGCGTTCGGGAGACCGGGGAGCTGTTTTTT. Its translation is CSVRETGELFF.

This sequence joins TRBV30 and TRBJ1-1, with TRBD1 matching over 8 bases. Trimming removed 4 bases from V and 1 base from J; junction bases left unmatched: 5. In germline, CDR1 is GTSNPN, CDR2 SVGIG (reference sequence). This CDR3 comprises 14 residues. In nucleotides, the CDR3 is TGTGCCTGGACCCAAGACAGGGGGAACACTGAAGCTTTCTTT. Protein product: CAWTQDRGNTEAFF.

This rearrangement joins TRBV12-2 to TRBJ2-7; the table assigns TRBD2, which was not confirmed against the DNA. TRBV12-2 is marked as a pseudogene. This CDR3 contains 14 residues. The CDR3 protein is CASWLVAVFYEQYF. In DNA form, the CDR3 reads TGTGCAAGTTGGCTGGTAGCGGTATTCTACGAGCAGTACTTC.

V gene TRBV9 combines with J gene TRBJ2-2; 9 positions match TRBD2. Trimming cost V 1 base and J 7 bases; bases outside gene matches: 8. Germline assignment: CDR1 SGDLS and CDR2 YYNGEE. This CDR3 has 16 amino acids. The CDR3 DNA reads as TGTGCCAGCAGCGTATTGGGTAGCGGGAGCTTCGGGGAGCTGTTTTTT. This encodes CASSVLGSGSFGELFF.

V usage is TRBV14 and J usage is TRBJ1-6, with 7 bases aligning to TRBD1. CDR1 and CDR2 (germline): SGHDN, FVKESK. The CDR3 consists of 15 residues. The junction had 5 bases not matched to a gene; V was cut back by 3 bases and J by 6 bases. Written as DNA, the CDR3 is TGTGCCAGCAGCCAGAACAGGGGTGGTAATTCACCCCTCCACTTT. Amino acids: CASSQNRGGNSPLHF.

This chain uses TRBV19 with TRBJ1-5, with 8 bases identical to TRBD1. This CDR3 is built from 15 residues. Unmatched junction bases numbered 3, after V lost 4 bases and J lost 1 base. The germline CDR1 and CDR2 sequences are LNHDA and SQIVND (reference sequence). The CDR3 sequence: CASSKQGGSNQPQHF. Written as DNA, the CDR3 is TGTGCCAGTAGTAAACAGGGGGGAAGCAATCAGCCCCAGCATTTT.

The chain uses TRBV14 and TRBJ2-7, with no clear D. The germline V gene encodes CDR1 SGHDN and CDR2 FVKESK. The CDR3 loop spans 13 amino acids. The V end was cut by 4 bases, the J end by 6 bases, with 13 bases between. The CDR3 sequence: CASSPGLFAEQYF. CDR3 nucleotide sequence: TGTGCCAGCAGCCCTGGCTTGTTCGCCGAGCAGTACTTC.

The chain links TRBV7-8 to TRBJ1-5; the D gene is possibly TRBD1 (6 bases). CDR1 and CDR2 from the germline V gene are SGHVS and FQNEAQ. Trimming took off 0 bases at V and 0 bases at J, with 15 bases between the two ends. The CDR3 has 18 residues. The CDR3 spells CASSLALGQGFSNQPQHF. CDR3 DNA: TGTGCCAGCAGCTTAGCGTTGGGGCAGGGGTTTAGCAATCAGCCCCAGCATTTT. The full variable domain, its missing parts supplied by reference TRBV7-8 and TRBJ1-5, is GAGVSQSPRYKVAKRGQDVALRCDPISGHVSLFWYQQALGQGPEFLTYFQNEAQLDKSGLPSDRFFAERPEGSVSTLKIQRTQQEDSAVYLCASSLALGQGFSNQPQHFGDGTRLSIL.

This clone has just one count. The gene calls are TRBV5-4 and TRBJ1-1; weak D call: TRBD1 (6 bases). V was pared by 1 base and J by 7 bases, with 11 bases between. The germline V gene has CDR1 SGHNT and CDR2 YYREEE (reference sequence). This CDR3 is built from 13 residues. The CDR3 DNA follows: TGTGCCAGCAGCTTGACAGGGCCAAGTGAAGCTTTCTTT. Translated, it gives CASSLTGPSEAFF.

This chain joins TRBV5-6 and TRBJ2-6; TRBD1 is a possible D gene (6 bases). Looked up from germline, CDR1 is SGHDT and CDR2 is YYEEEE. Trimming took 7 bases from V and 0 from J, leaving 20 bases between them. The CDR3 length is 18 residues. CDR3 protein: CASGPPGQTSSGANVLTF. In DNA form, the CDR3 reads TGTGCCAGCGGCCCACCGGGACAAACGTCCTCTGGGGCCAACGTCCTGACTTTC.

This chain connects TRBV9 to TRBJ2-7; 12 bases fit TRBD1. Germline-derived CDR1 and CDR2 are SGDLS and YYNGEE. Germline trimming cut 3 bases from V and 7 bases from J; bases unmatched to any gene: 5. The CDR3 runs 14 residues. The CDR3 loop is CASSAGQGAGEQYF. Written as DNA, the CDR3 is TGTGCCAGCAGCGCGGGACAGGGGGCGGGGGAGCAGTACTTC.

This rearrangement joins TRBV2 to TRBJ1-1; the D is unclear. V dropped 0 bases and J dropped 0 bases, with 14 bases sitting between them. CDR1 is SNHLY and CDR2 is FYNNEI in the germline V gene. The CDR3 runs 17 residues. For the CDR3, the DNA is TGTGCCAGCAGTGAAGCAACATCCTCACGCATGAACACTGAAGCTTTCTTT. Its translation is CASSEATSSRMNTEAFF.

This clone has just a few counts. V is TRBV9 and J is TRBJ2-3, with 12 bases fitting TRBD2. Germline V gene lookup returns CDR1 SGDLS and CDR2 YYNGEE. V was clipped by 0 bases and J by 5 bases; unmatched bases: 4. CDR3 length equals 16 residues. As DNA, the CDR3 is TGTGCCAGCAGCGTAGGAGCTAGCGGGAGGGAAGATACGCAGTATTTT. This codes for CASSVGASGREDTQYF.

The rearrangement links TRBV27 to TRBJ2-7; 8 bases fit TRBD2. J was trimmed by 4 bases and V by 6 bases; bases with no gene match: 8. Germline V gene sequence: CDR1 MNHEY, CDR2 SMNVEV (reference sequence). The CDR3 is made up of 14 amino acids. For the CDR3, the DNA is TGTGCCAGCAGCTATAGCGGGAATTGGTACGAGCAGTACTTC. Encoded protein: CASSYSGNWYEQYF.

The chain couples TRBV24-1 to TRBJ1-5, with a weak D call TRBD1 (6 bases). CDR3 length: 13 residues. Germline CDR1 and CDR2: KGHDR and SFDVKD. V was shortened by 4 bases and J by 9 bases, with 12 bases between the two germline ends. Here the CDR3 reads CATSDNRVWPQHF. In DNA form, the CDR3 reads TGTGCCACCAGTGACAACAGGGTTTGGCCCCAGCATTTT.

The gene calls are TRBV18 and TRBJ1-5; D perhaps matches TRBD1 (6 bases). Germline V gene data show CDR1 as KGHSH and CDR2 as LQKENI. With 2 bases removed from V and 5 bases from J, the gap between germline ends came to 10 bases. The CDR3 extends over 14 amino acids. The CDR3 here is CASSPGGGHQPQHF. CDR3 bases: TGTGCCAGCTCACCAGGGGGGGGGCATCAGCCCCAGCATTTT.

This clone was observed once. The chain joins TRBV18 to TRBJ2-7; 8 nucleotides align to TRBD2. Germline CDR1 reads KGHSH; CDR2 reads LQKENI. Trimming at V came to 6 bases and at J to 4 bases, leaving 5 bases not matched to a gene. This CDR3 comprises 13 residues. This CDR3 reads CASSPGLEYEQYF. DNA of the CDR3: TGTGCCAGCTCGCCGGGACTAGAGTACGAGCAGTACTTC.

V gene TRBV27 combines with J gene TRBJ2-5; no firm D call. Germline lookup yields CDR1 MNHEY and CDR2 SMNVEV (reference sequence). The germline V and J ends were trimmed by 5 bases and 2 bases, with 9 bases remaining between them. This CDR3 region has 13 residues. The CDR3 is CASSHSSQETQYF. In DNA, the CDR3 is TGTGCCAGCAGTCACAGCAGTCAAGAGACCCAGTACTTC.

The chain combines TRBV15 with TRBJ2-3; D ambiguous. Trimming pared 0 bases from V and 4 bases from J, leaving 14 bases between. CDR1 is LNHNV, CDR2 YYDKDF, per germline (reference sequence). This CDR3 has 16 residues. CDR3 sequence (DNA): TGTGCCACCAGCAGAGAACTTGTCGCGACATCAGATACGCAGTATTTT. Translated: CATSRELVATSDTQYF.

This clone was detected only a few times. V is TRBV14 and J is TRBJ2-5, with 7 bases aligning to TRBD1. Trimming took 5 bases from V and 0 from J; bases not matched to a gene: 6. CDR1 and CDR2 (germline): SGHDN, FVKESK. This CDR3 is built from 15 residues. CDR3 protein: CASSGHDRDQETQYF. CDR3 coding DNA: TGTGCCAGCAGCGGACACGACAGGGACCAAGAGACCCAGTACTTC. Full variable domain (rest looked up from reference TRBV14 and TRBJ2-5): EAGVTQFPSHSVIEKGQTVTLRCDPISGHDNLYWYRRVMGKEIKFLLHFVKESKQDESGMPNNRFLAERTGGTYSTLKVQPAELEDSGVYFCASSGHDRDQETQYFGPGTRLLVL.

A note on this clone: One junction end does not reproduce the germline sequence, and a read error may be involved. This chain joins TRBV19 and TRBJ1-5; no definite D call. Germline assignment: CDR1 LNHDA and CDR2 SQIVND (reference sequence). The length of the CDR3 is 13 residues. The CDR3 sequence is CASSIDSTQPQHF. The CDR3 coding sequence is TGTGCCAGTAGTATTGATAGCACTCAGCCCCAGCATTTT.

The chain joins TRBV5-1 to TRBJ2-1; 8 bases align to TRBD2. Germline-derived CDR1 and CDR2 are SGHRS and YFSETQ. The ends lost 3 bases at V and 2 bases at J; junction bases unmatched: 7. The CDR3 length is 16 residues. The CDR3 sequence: CASSSLLAAPYNEQFF. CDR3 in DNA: TGCGCCAGCAGCTCCTTACTAGCGGCTCCCTACAATGAGCAGTTCTTC.

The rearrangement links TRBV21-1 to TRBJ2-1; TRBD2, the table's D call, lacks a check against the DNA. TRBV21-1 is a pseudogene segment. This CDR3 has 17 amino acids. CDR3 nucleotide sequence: TGTGCCAGCAGCAGTCCAATTGGCGGCGGGAGGGTTGACGAGCAGTTCTTC. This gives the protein CASSSPIGGGRVDEQFF.

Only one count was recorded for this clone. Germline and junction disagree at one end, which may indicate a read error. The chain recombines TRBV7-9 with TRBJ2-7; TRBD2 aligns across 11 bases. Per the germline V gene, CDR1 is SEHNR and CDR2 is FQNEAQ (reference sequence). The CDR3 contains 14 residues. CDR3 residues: CASSLAGGSYEQYF. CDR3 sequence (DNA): TGTGCCAGCAGCCTAGCGGGAGGTTCCTACGAGCAGTACTTC.

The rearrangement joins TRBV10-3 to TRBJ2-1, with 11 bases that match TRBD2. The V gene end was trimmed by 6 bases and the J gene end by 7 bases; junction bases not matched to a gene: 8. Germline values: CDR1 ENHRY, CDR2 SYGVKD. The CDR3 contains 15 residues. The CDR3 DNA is TGTGCCATCAGACGGGGACTAGCGGAGGGGAATGAGCAGTTCTTC. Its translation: CAIRRGLAEGNEQFF.

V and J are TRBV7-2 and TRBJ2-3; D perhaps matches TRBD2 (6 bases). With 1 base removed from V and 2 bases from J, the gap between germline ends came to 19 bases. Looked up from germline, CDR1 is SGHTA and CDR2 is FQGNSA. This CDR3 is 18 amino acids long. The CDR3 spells CASSLVPGRGLLTDTQYF. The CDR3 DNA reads TGTGCCAGCAGCTTAGTCCCCGGTAGGGGACTCCTCACAGATACGCAGTATTTT.

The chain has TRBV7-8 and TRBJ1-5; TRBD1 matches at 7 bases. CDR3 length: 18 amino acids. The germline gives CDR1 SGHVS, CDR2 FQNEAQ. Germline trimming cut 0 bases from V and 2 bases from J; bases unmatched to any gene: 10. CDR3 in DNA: TGTGCCAGCAGCTTAGCGGCTCGGATTGGGACAGGCAATCAGCCCCAGCATTTT. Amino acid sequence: CASSLAARIGTGNQPQHF. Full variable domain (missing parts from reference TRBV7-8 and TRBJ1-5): GAGVSQSPRYKVAKRGQDVALRCDPISGHVSLFWYQQALGQGPEFLTYFQNEAQLDKSGLPSDRFFAERPEGSVSTLKIQRTQQEDSAVYLCASSLAARIGTGNQPQHFGDGTRLSIL.